This TCR beta chain derives from a study of cytomegalovirus exposure and HLA in healthy donors. This clone was detected a few times. Between the trimmed V and J ends, which lost 4 bases and 8 bases, there was a span of 12 bases. Germline CDR1 reads ENHRY; CDR2 reads SYGVKD. CDR3 length equals 14 residues. PCR amplification relied on 60 Vbeta primers (plus 13 Jbeta primers). The method was immunoSEQ multiplex PCR; TCRdb's version includes in-frame clones alone and lacks a portion of them. The table lists about 73,000 clones, roughly 70% of them singletons. Specimen: PBMCs. The chain carries TRBV10-3 and TRBJ1-6; D is possibly TRBD1 (6 bases). This sequence originates from a man aged 70 or older in good health and CMV-seronegative. The CDR3 DNA follows: TGTGCCATCAGTGCCGGGACAAATGATTCACCCCTCCACTTT. This sequence encodes CAISAGTNDSPLHF.